This is a list of T cell receptor beta chains from one sample in a study of blood T cell repertoires in COVID-19. The protocol was immunoSEQ multiplex PCR, while the TCRdb copy is restricted to in-frame clones and leaves out a portion. The profile shows hundreds of thousands of clones, roughly nine tenths of them singletons. Material for sequencing was PBMCs or T cells enriched from blood (not recorded which). All receptors derive from a man aged 25 to 40 who had recovered from COVID-19. Both conserved end residues are part of each CDR3. A D gene is named only where the DNA matches it firmly. Size is stated for part of the rows, as once, few or many counts, or as a class when the clone is expanded.

D gene,clone size,J gene,V gene,CDR3 protein,CDR3 DNA
TRBD2,-,TRBJ2-7,TRBV11-2,CASTLGLAGLYEQYF,TGTGCCAGCACGTTGGGGCTAGCGGGGCTGTACGAGCAGTACTTC
-,-,TRBJ1-4,TRBV20-1,CSASGDNRMGEKLFF,TGCAGTGCTAGTGGGGACAACCGAATGGGTGAAAAACTGTTTTTT
-,-,TRBJ1-3,TRBV12-3/TRBV12-4,CASSFAGRNTIYF,TGTGCCAGCAGTTTCGCCGGGAGAAACACCATATATTTT
-,once,TRBJ2-1,TRBV10-3,CAISDGTVGIEQFF,TGTGCCATCAGTGATGGGACTGTCGGTATTGAGCAGTTCTTC
TRBD2,-,TRBJ2-1,TRBV3-1/TRBV3-2,CASSPVGLAGGPGEQFF,TGTGCCAGCAGCCCTGTGGGACTAGCGGGAGGGCCTGGTGAGCAGTTCTTC
TRBD2,-,TRBJ2-1,TRBV28,CASSLGGKAGGYNEQFF,TGTGCCAGCAGTTTAGGTGGGAAAGCGGGAGGCTACAATGAGCAGTTCTTC
TRBD1,-,TRBJ1-1,TRBV28,CASSGTGGLRTEAFF,TGTGCCAGCAGTGGGACAGGGGGCTTGAGGACTGAAGCTTTCTTT
TRBD2,-,TRBJ2-7,TRBV9,CASSVEGLAGVEQYF,TGTGCCAGCAGCGTAGAAGGCCTAGCGGGAGTCGAGCAGTACTTC
-,-,TRBJ1-2,TRBV6-1,CASREGESYGYTF,TGTGCCAGCAGGGAAGGGGAGTCGTATGGCTACACCTTC
-,-,TRBJ1-5,TRBV6-5,CASSNSGPGQPQHF,TGTGCCAGCAGTAATTCCGGGCCGGGACAGCCCCAGCATTTT
-,-,TRBJ1-6,TRBV19,CASTRTGPGNSPLHF,TGTGCCAGTACTCGTACAGGGCCCGGTAATTCACCCCTCCACTTT
TRBD1,-,TRBJ2-1,TRBV19,CASSTWTGDNEQFF,TGTGCCAGTAGTACATGGACAGGGGACAATGAGCAGTTCTTC
-,-,TRBJ2-1,TRBV30,CAWSEGQHYNEQFF,TGTGCCTGGAGTGAAGGACAGCACTACAATGAGCAGTTCTTC